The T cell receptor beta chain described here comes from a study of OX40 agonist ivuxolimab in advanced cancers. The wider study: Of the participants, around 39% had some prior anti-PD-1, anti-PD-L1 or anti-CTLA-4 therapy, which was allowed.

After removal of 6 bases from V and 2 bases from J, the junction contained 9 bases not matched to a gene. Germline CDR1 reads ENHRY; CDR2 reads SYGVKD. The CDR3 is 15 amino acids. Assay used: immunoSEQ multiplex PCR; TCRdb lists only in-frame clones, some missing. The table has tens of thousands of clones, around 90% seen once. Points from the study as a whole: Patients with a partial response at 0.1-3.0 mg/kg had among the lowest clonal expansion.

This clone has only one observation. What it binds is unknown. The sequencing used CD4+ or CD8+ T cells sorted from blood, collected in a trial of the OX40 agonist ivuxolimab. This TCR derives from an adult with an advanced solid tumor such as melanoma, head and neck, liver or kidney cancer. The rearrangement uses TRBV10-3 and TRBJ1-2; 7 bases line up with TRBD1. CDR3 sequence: CAIRRSGTDNYGYTF. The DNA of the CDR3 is TGTGCCATCAGGAGATCCGGGACAGACAACTATGGCTACACCTTC.